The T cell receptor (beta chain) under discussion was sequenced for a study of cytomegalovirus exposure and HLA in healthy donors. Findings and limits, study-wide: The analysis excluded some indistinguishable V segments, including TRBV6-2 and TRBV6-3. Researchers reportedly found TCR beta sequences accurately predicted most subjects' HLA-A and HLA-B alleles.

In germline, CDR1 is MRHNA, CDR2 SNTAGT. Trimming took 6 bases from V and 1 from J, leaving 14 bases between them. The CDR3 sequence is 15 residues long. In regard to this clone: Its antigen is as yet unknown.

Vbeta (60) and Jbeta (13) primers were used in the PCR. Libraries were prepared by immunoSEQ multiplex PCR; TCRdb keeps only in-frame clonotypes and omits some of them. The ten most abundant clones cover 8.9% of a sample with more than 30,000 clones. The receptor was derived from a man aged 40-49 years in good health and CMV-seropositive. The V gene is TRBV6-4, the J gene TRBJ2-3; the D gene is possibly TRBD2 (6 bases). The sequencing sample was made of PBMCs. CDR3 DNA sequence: TGTGCCAGCAGCCGTCAGGAGGGAGGCACAGATACGCAGTATTTT. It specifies CASSRQEGGTDTQYF.